This TCR beta chain emerged from a study of blood T cell repertoires in COVID-19. Enrolled during active infection, Seattle patients were then followed longitudinally. Trimming shortened V by 2 bases and J by 7 bases, and 12 bases separated the two germline ends. The CDR3 extends over 14 amino acids. Germline CDR1 SGHTA, CDR2 FQGTGA. In the authors' methods: Amplification from reference gene primers served as the basis for estimated nucleated cell counts. Measured with immunoSEQ multiplex PCR; TCRdb has only the in-frame clones, and not every one. The V and J calls and clone size are taken from that table; D and trimming were inferred from the DNA. Of about 250,000 clones detected, nearly 90% appear once; the ten largest clones hold 2.1%.

The sample was peripheral blood. The chain combines TRBV7-3 with TRBJ2-1, with a tentative D call TRBD2 (7 bases). The sequence came from a woman in her fifties or sixties with COVID-19, enrolled during active disease. CDR3 nucleotides: TGTGCCAGCAGCTTAGGGGGGGCGCGGAATGAGCAGTTCTTC. As protein: CASSLGGARNEQFF.